This TCR beta chain was identified in a study of blood T cell repertoires in COVID-19. Study-wide background: Spain, Italy and the United States supplied samples that represented acute and convalescent COVID-19. T cells, B-cell-depleted T cells, or PBMCs supplied cDNA or gDNA.

CDR1 and CDR2 (germline): GTSNPN, SVGIG (reference sequence). The CDR3 length is 13 residues. V gave up 5 bases and J gave up 0 bases, with 8 bases separating them. Authors' methods: Using reference gene primer amplification, nucleated cell counts were estimated. Profiled with immunoSEQ multiplex PCR; TCRdb holds only in-frame clones, not every one. V and J calls plus clone size are reproduced from that table; the DNA served to infer D and trimming. The data hold approximately 50,000 clones, with 80% to 90% observed a single time. The sequence came from a human donor in a cohort sampled during active COVID-19. The specimen was peripheral blood. The rearrangement uses TRBV30 and TRBJ1-5; the D is unclear. The CDR3: CAWGDNSNQPQHF. DNA of the CDR3: TGTGCCTGGGGAGACAATAGCAATCAGCCCCAGCATTTT.